This TCR beta chain was obtained from a study of quantifying T cell responses using KT2 cells. In the study overall: Reverse transcription used primers in the TCR alpha and beta constant regions. Estimated efficiency of the T4 ligation step was above 8.5% under optimum conditions. Study-wide findings and caveats: Counts of KT2 alpha and beta sequences rose linearly with the number of KT2 cells added.

Unfractionated PBMC were spiked with known numbers of KT2 clone cells. The cDNA 3' end received a ligated oligonucleotide with a UMI. First-round PCR used 4 cycles and beta primers RC1.1 and RC1.2 covering TRBC1 and TRBC2. From the second PCR onward, TCR alpha and beta chains were processed separately. TCRdb re-called the UMI-ligation and nested PCR reads with MiXCR, one entry per CDR3 protein. The sample consists of fewer than 60,000 distinct CDR3 sequences, about 9.9% of them appearing once. There are 15 residues in the CDR3. The germline CDR1 and CDR2 sequences are SEHNR and FQNEAQ (reference sequence). V shed 3 bases, J shed 4 bases, and the junction held 5 bases outside the gene matches. About this clonotype: Antigen: not known.

Sequencing was done on a sample of PBMCs spiked with cells of the T cell clone KT2. The chain carries TRBV7-9 and TRBJ1-3; 8 bases fit TRBD1. The sequence was obtained from a human donor. DNA for the CDR3: TGTGCCAGCAGCTTTCCCGGGACAGGAGGAAACACCATATATTTT. Protein product: CASSFPGTGGNTIYF.